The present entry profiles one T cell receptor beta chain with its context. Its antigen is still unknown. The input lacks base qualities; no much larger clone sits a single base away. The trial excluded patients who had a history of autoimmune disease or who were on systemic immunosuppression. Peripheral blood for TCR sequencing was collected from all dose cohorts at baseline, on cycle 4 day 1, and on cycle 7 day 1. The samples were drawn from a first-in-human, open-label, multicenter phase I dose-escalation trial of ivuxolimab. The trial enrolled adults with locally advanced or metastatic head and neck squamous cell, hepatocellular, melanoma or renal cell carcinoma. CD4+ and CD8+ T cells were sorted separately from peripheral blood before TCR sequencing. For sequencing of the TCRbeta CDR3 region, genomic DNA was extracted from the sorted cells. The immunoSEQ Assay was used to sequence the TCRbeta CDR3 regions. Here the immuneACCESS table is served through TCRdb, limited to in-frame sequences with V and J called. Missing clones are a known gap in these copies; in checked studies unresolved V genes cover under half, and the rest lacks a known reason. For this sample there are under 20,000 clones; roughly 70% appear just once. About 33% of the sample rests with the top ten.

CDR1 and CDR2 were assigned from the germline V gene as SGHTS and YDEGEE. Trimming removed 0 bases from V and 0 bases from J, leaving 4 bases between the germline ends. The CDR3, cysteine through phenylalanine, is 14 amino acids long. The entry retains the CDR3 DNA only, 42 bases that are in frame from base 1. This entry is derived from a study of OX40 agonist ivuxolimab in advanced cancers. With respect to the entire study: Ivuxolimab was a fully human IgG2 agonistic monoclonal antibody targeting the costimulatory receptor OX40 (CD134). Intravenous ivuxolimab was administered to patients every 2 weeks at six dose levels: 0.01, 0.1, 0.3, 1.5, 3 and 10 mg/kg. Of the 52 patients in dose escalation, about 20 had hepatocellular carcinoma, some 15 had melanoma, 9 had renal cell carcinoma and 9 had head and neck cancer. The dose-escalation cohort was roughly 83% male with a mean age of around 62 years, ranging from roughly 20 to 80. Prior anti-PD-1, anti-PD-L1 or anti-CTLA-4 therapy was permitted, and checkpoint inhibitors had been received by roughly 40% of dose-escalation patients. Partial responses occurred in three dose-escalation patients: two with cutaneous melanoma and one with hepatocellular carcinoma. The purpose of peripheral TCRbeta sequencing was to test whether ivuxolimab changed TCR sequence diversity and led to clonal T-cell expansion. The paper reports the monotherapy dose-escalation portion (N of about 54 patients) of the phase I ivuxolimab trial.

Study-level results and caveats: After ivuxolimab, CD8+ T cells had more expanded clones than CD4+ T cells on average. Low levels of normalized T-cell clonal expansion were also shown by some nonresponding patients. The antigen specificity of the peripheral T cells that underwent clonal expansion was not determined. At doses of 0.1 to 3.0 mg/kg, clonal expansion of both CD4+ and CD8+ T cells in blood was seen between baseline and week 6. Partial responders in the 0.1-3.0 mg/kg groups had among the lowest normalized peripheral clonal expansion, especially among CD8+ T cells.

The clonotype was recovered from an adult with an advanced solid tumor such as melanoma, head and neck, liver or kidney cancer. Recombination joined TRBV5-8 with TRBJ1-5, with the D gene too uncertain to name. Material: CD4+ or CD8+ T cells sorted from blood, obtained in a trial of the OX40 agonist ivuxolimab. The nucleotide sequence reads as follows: TGTGCCAGCAGCTTGGCAGCTAGCAATCAGCCCCAGCATTTT. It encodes CASSLAASNQPQHF.